Presented here are 29 T cell receptor beta chains from one specimen sequenced in a study of beta chain features in type 1 diabetes. The isolated RNA, all of it, was reverse transcribed, so expressed TCRB transcripts were what got sequenced. Data came from immunoSEQ multiplex PCR; TCRdb stores just in-frame clones and leaves some out. The data show a few hundred thousand clones, around 30% seen once. The sample taken for sequencing was naive CD4+ T cells from blood. The receptors originated from a man between 18 and 29 years old in good health.

The chain uses TRBV15 and TRBJ2-5; a possible D gene is TRBD2 (5 bases). Germline-derived CDR1 and CDR2 are LNHNV and YYDKDF (reference sequence). Between the trimmed V and J ends, which lost 3 bases and 2 bases, there was a span of 22 bases. This CDR3 region has 18 residues. The CDR3 bases are TGTGCCACCAGCAGCCTGAGAGGGATGGGTGAGGAGCAAGAGACCCAGTACTTC. Its translation: CATSSLRGMGEEQETQYF.

The J gene is TRBJ2-3, the V gene TRBV9, with D perhaps matching TRBD2 (6 bases). The CDR3 length is 17 residues. CDR1 and CDR2 (germline): SGDLS, YYNGEE. Between the trimmed V and J ends, which lost 0 bases and 4 bases, there was a span of 18 bases. CDR3 DNA sequence: TGTGCCAGCAGCGTAGCTCCGCGGGGAGATATGGCAGATACGCAGTATTTT. Encoded protein: CASSVAPRGDMADTQYF. Together with reference TRBV9 and TRBJ2-3, the CDR3 gives the full variable domain: DSGVTQTPKHLITATGQRVTLRCSPRSGDLSVYWYQQSLDQGLQFLIQYYNGEERAKGNILERFSAQQFPDLHSELNLSSLELGDSALYFCASSVAPRGDMADTQYFGPGTRLTVL.

J is TRBJ2-3 and V is TRBV29-1; D remains unclear. V dropped 2 bases and J dropped 0 bases, with 12 bases sitting between them. CDR3 length equals 15 residues. Germline lookup yields CDR1 SQVTM and CDR2 ANQGSEA. DNA for the CDR3: TGCAGCGTTGAACCACTGTCGGGTAGCACAGATACGCAGTATTTT. Translating gives CSVEPLSGSTDTQYF.

The CDR3 DNA is TGTGCCAGCAGTTTAGGGGGTATCTACAATGAGCAGTTCTTC. It encodes CASSLGGIYNEQFF. V is TRBV28 and J is TRBJ2-1; the D gene could be TRBD1 or TRBD2 (5 bases each). The CDR3 is made up of 14 amino acids. V lost 2 bases, J lost 3 bases, and 8 bases lay in between. The germline V gene encodes CDR1 MDHEN and CDR2 SYDVKM.

This clone was seen more than once but under ten times. The rearrangement links TRBV9 to TRBJ2-1; possibly TRBD1 for D (5 bases). The V gene's germline CDR1 is SGDLS and CDR2 YYNGEE. The CDR3 is made up of 14 amino acids. V was cut by 1 base and J by 10 bases, with 15 bases left in between. The CDR3 DNA follows: TGTGCCAGCAGCGTACTACAGAGTTCAGGGGAGCAGTTCTTC. Its translation: CASSVLQSSGEQFF.

In its sample, this clone was seen a few times. This chain links TRBV18 with TRBJ2-3, with D perhaps TRBD2 (5 bases). The V end lost 3 bases, the J end lost 0 bases, and 10 bases lay between the germline ends. Germline V gene lookup returns CDR1 KGHSH and CDR2 LQKENI. The CDR3 is made up of 15 amino acids. DNA for the CDR3: TGTGCCAGCTCACCGACTATCAAGAGCACAGATACGCAGTATTTT. Translating gives CASSPTIKSTDTQYF.

This clone was detected only once. DNA of the CDR3: TGTGCCAGCAGCGGGGGGGCAGGGAACGAGCAGTACTTC. It codes for CASSGGAGNEQYF. The rearrangement links TRBV7-6 to TRBJ2-7, with D possibly matching TRBD2 (7 bases). CDR1 is SGHVS and CDR2 is FNYEAQ in the germline V gene. This CDR3 comprises 13 residues. Trimming removed 5 bases at V and 5 bases at J, with 13 bases between.

In the case of this clone: Other DNA sequences from this sample encode an identical CDR3 as well. V usage is TRBV30 and J usage is TRBJ1-1, with D possibly being TRBD1 (5 bases). This CDR3 is built from 12 residues. Per germline, CDR1 GTSNPN and CDR2 SVGIG (reference sequence). Trimming cost V 2 bases and J 4 bases, with 8 bases left between them. In DNA form, the CDR3 reads TGTGCCTGGAGTCTAGGGGCCACTGAAGCTTTCTTT. Translated: CAWSLGATEAFF. Full variable domain (outside the CDR3, taken from reference TRBV30 and TRBJ1-1): SQTIHQWPATLVQPVGSPLSLECTVEGTSNPNLYWYRQAAGRGLQLLFYSVGIGQISSEVPQNLSASRPQDRQFILSSKKLLLSDSGFYLCAWSLGATEAFFGQGTRLTVV.

This sequence joins TRBV28 and TRBJ2-1, with 7 bases fitting TRBD2. CDR3 size: 15 residues. Germline lookup yields CDR1 MDHEN and CDR2 SYDVKM. With V trimmed by 3 bases and J by 6 bases, 8 bases remained unmatched. This CDR3 is CASSFWRGNGNEQFF. DNA of the CDR3: TGTGCCAGCAGTTTTTGGCGGGGGAATGGCAATGAGCAGTTCTTC.

The chain couples TRBV27 to TRBJ2-1; possibly TRBD1 for D (6 bases). The CDR3 loop spans 14 amino acids. Trimming cost V 6 bases and J 8 bases, with 17 bases left between them. Germline loops: CDR1 MNHEY, CDR2 SMNVEV (reference sequence). The CDR3 region is CASRLLGAEDEQFF. In DNA, the CDR3 is TGTGCCAGCAGGCTTTTGGGGGCTGAGGATGAGCAGTTCTTC.

This clone was detected a few times. This chain joins TRBV4-3 and TRBJ2-5; a weak D match, TRBD2 (5 bases). V was trimmed by 2 bases and J by 7 bases, leaving 14 bases between them. CDR1 is LGHNA and CDR2 is YSLEER in the germline V gene. The CDR3 totals 14 residues. The CDR3: CASSQTDWSGTQYF. The DNA for the CDR3 is TGCGCCAGCAGCCAAACGGACTGGTCCGGGACCCAGTACTTC.

This clone has only a few counts. The V and J genes are TRBV7-6 and TRBJ1-4, with D possibly TRBD1 on 5 matching bases. The CDR3 spans 17 residues. V dropped 0 bases and J dropped 3 bases, with 14 bases sitting between them. CDR1 is SGHVS, CDR2 FNYEAQ, per germline. CDR3 DNA: TGTGCCAGCAGCTTAGCCGGGACGGGCTGGGCTAATGAAAAACTGTTTTTT. It specifies CASSLAGTGWANEKLFF.

This rearrangement joins TRBV27 to TRBJ2-5, with TRBD2 matching 10 bases. CDR3 length equals 18 residues. CDR1 and CDR2 from the germline V gene are MNHEY and SMNVEV (reference sequence). Trimming removed 1 base from V and 4 bases from J; junction bases left unmatched: 12. As DNA, the CDR3 is TGTGCCAGCAGTTTATTTGGTTTCGGAGTAGCGGGAGGAGAGACCCAGTACTTC. Translation: CASSLFGFGVAGGETQYF.

CDR3 DNA sequence: TGTGCCAGCAGCTCGGTGGGACTAGCGGGACCCGAGCAGTACTTC. Protein sequence: CASSSVGLAGPEQYF. This rearrangement joins TRBV28 to TRBJ2-7, with 13 bases matching TRBD2. Germline CDR1 MDHEN, CDR2 SYDVKM. V lost 6 bases and J lost 6; bases outside the gene matches: 8. There are 15 residues in the CDR3. Variable domain in full (rest from reference TRBV28 and TRBJ2-7): DVKVTQSSRYLVKRTGEKVFLECVQDMDHENMFWYRQDPGLGLRLIYFSYDVKMKEKGDIPEGYSVSREKKERFSLILESASTNQTSMYLCASSSVGLAGPEQYFGPGTRLTVT.

CDR3 bases: TGTGCCAGTAGTATCGACAGCTACGAGCAGTACTTC. Translated, it gives CASSIDSYEQYF. The chain recombines TRBV19 with TRBJ2-7, with a possible D match to TRBD1 (5 bases). CDR3 size: 12 residues. V was shortened by 3 bases and J by 3 bases, with 6 bases between the two germline ends. Germline V lookup: CDR1 LNHDA, CDR2 SQIVND (reference sequence). The whole variable domain, remainder taken from reference TRBV19 and TRBJ2-7, is DGGITQSPKYLFRKEGQNVTLSCEQNLNHDAMYWYRQDPGQGLRLIYYSQIVNDFQKGDIAEGYSVSREKKESFPLTVTSAQKNPTAFYLCASSIDSYEQYFGPGTRLTVT.

The J gene is TRBJ2-2, the V gene TRBV5-1; D gene uncertain. Trimming took 0 bases from V and 7 from J, leaving 7 bases between them. CDR1 and CDR2 from the germline V gene are SGHRS and YFSETQ. The CDR3 length is 13 residues. The CDR3 protein is CASSLETDGELFF. CDR3 DNA: TGCGCCAGCAGCTTGGAGACGGACGGGGAGCTGTTTTTT.

V is TRBV5-4 and J is TRBJ2-3; no firm D call. The germline V and J ends were trimmed by 1 base and 2 bases, with 8 bases remaining between them. CDR1 and CDR2 from the germline V gene are SGHNT and YYREEE (reference sequence). The CDR3 sequence is 14 residues long. As DNA, the CDR3 is TGTGCCAGCAGCTTGTCGTTCGCCACAGATACGCAGTATTTT. The encoded protein is CASSLSFATDTQYF.

The gene calls are TRBV11-2 and TRBJ2-3, with D tentatively TRBD2 (6 bases). Germline V lookup: CDR1 SGHAT, CDR2 FQNNGV. The CDR3 totals 16 residues. V was trimmed by 3 bases and J by 2 bases, leaving 15 bases between them. For the CDR3, the DNA is TGTGCCAGCAGCTTGGGTAGCCGGGGGTACACAGATACGCAGTATTTT. Protein: CASSLGSRGYTDTQYF.

About this clone: Other DNA sequences from this sample encode an identical CDR3 as well. The V gene is TRBV9, the J gene TRBJ2-7; D is perhaps TRBD2 (5 bases). CDR1 is SGDLS and CDR2 is YYNGEE in the germline V gene. Between the trimmed V and J ends, which lost 0 bases and 3 bases, there was a span of 10 bases. The CDR3 sequence is 14 residues long. CDR3 in DNA: TGTGCCAGCAGCGTAGGGACGGGGAACTACGAGCAGTACTTC. It is translated as CASSVGTGNYEQYF.

This clone has only a few counts. The CDR3 DNA sequence: TGTGCCAGCACCCTAGGGACTAGCGGGAACAATGAGCAGTTCTTC. Its protein product is CASTLGTSGNNEQFF. This chain joins TRBV2 and TRBJ2-1; 13 bases are shared with TRBD2. The CDR3 consists of 15 residues. The J segment lost 5 bases and the V segment lost 7 bases, leaving 5 bases of the junction unmatched. Looked up from germline, CDR1 is SNHLY and CDR2 is FYNNEI.

This clone was found a few times. The chain combines TRBV7-2 with TRBJ2-2; 9 bases are shared with TRBD2. Germline values: CDR1 SGHTA, CDR2 FQGNSA. This CDR3 is 17 amino acids long. V was pared by 3 bases and J by 7 bases, with 12 bases of the junction left unmatched. The CDR3 DNA reads as TGTGCCAGCAGCTTTTATTTTAGCGGGAGATGGATCGGGGAGCTGTTTTTT. It translates to CASSFYFSGRWIGELFF.

There are a few counts of this clone. J is TRBJ2-1 and V is TRBV10-3; a possible D gene is TRBD1 (6 bases). V lost 2 bases and J lost 0, with 8 bases in between. CDR3 length: 15 residues. Germline V gene data show CDR1 as ENHRY and CDR2 as SYGVKD. CDR3 in amino acids: CAISEGQSSYNEQFF. DNA of the CDR3: TGTGCCATCAGTGAGGGACAGAGCTCCTACAATGAGCAGTTCTTC.

This clone was counted between two and nine times. The chain couples TRBV5-1 to TRBJ2-5, with TRBD2 as a possible D gene (7 bases). CDR3 length: 14 amino acids. CDR1 is SGHRS, CDR2 YFSETQ, per germline. V was pared by 4 bases and J by 7 bases, with 17 bases between. CDR3 loop: CASSLADSSRTQYF. CDR3 in DNA: TGCGCCAGCAGCCTAGCGGACAGCAGCCGGACCCAGTACTTC.

In this sample, this clone turned up a few times. Other DNA sequences in this specimen translate into the identical CDR3. This rearrangement joins TRBV30 to TRBJ2-5, with D tentatively TRBD1 (6 bases). Germline V CDR1 and CDR2: GTSNPN, SVGIG (reference sequence). V was cut by 5 bases and J by 0 bases, with 13 bases left in between. The CDR3 has 14 residues. The CDR3 loop reads CAWSSDRYQETQYF. The DNA of the CDR3 is TGTGCCTGGTCCTCGGACAGATACCAAGAGACCCAGTACTTC.

The genes are TRBV7-9 and TRBJ2-1; 9 nucleotides line up with TRBD1. V was clipped by 5 bases and J by 6 bases; unmatched bases: 5. The germline V gene has CDR1 SEHNR and CDR2 FQNEAQ (reference sequence). The CDR3 consists of 14 residues. CDR3 sequence reads: CASSPGTGINEQFF. The CDR3 DNA is TGTGCCAGCAGCCCCGGGACAGGGATCAATGAGCAGTTCTTC.

A few counts support this clone. This sequence joins TRBV7-8 and TRBJ1-5; a possible D gene is TRBD1 (5 bases). The CDR3 loop spans 16 amino acids. The V and J ends lost 1 base and 1 base respectively, with 11 bases between them. CDR1 is SGHVS, CDR2 FQNEAQ, per germline. Here the CDR3 reads CASSLEGALSNQPQHF. CDR3 nucleotide sequence: TGTGCCAGCAGCTTAGAAGGGGCTCTCAGCAATCAGCCCCAGCATTTT.

This chain links TRBV7-3 with TRBJ2-2, with D maybe TRBD1 (5 bases). The length of the CDR3 is 14 residues. Germline V gene data show CDR1 as SGHTA and CDR2 as FQGTGA. The V end lost 2 bases, the J end lost 2 bases, and 6 bases lay between the germline ends. The DNA of the CDR3 is TGTGCCAGCAGCTTAGACAGCAACACCGGGGAGCTGTTTTTT. It is translated as CASSLDSNTGELFF.

The CDR3 protein is CASSFDRVGANVLTF. In nucleotides, the CDR3 is TGTGCCAGCAGCTTCGACAGGGTTGGGGCCAACGTCCTGACTTTC. The chain has TRBV5-6 and TRBJ2-6, with 7 bases that match TRBD1. Germline CDR1 reads SGHDT; CDR2 reads YYEEEE. J lost 3 bases, V lost 2 bases, and 2 bases had no gene match. The CDR3 sequence is 15 residues long.

V usage is TRBV18 and J usage is TRBJ2-5, with D hard to call. V was cut by 3 bases and J by 0 bases, with 14 bases left in between. The CDR3 contains 16 residues. Germline V lookup: CDR1 KGHSH, CDR2 LQKENI. CDR3 protein: CASSPVERGDQETQYF. The CDR3 coding sequence is TGTGCCAGCTCACCTGTGGAGCGCGGAGACCAAGAGACCCAGTACTTC.